This entry concerns a single T cell receptor (beta chain). The read is 3 residues too short to cover the CDR3 end, so that end is filled in from the germline J gene. These data belong to a study of T cells in women clearing cervical HPV infection. Trimming at V came to 6 bases and at J to 6 bases, leaving 5 bases not matched to a gene. Germline CDR1 and CDR2: SGHRS and YFSETQ. The CDR3 is 13 residues long. Only in-frame clones appear in the TCRdb table, and some are missing; sequencing was by immunoSEQ multiplex PCR. The table lists about 32,000 clones, with about 4.5% in the top ten. The receptor comes from a woman aged 18-70 years with a cervical HPV16 infection that either progressed to CIN3+ or cleared (not recorded which). The J gene is TRBJ2-3, the V gene TRBV5-1, with TRBD1 identical over 9 bases. The material sequenced was blood buffy coat. CDR3 loop: CASTRTGEDTQYF. The sequenced part of the CDR3 DNA is TGCGCCAGCACCCGGACAGGGGAGGATACG.